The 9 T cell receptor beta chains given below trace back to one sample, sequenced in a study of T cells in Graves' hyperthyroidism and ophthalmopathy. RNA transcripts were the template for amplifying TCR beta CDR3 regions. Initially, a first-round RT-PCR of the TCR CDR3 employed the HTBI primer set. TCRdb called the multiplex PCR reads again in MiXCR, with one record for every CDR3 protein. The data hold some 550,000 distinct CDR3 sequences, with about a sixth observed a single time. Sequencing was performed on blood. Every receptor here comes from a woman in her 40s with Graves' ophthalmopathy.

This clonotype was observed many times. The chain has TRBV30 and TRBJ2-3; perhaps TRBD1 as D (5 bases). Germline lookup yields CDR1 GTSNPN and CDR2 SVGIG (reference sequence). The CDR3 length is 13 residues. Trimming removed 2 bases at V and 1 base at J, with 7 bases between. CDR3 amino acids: CAWSKGGTDTQYF. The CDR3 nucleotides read TGTGCCTGGAGTAAAGGGGGCACAGATACGCAGTATTTT.

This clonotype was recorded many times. The CDR3 DNA is TGCAGTGCTAGAGTTATAGCGGGAGGTCCCTACGAGCAGTACTTC. This codes for CSARVIAGGPYEQYF. The rearrangement links TRBV20-1 to TRBJ2-7; 10 positions match TRBD2. The CDR3 is 15 residues long. Germline V CDR1 and CDR2: DFQATT, SNEGSKA (reference sequence). Losses at the gene ends were 1 base for V and 2 bases for J; bases not matched to a gene: 5.

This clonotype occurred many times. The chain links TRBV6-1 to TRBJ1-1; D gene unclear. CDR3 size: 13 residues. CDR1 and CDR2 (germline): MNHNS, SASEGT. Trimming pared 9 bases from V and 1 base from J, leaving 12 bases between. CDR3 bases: TGTGCCAGTCACCTGGGCCCGAACACTGAAGCTTTCTTT. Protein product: CASHLGPNTEAFF.

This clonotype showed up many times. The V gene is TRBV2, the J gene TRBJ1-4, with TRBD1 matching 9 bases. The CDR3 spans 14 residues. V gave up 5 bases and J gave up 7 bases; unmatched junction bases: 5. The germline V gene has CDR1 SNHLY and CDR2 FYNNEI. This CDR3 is CASSIQGAPEKLFF. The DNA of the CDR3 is TGTGCCAGCAGTATACAGGGGGCTCCTGAAAAACTGTTTTTT.

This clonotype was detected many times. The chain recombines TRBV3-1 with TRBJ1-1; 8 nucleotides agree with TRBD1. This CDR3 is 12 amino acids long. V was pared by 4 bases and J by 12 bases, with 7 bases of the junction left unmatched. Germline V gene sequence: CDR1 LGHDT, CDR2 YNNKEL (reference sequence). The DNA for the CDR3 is TGTGCCAGCAGCCGACCAGGACAGGGCCCTTTCTTT. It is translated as CASSRPGQGPFF.

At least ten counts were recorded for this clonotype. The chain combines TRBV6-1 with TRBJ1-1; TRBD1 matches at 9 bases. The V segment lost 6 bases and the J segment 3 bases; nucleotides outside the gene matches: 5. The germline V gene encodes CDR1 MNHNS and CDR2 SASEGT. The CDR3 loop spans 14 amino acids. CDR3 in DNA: TGTGCCAGCAGAGGGGGACAGGGTGACACTGAAGCTTTCTTT. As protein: CASRGGQGDTEAFF.

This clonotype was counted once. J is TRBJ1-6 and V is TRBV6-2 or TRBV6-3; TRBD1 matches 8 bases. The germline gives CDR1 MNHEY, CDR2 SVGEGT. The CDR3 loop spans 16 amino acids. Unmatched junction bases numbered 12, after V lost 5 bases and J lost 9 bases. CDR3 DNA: TGTGCCAGCAGTAGGGGCTCAACAGGGGGGAGTTCACCCCTCCACTTT. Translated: CASSRGSTGGSSPLHF.

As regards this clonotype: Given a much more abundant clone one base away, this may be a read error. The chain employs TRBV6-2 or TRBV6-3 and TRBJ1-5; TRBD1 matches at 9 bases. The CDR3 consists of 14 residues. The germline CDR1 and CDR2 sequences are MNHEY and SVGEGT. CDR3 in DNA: TGTGCCAGCATTAGGACAGGGGACAATCGGCCCCAGCATTTT. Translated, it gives CASIRTGDNRPQHF.

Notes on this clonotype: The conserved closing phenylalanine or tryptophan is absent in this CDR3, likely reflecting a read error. CDR3 region: CASRGTGGAYEQYL. CDR3 coding DNA: TGTGCCAGCAGAGGGACAGGGGGCGCGTACGAGCAGTACCTC. This chain connects TRBV12-3 or TRBV12-4 to TRBJ2-7; 12 bases map to TRBD1. The CDR3 sequence is 14 residues long. V gave up 6 bases and J gave up 4 bases; unmatched junction bases: 4.